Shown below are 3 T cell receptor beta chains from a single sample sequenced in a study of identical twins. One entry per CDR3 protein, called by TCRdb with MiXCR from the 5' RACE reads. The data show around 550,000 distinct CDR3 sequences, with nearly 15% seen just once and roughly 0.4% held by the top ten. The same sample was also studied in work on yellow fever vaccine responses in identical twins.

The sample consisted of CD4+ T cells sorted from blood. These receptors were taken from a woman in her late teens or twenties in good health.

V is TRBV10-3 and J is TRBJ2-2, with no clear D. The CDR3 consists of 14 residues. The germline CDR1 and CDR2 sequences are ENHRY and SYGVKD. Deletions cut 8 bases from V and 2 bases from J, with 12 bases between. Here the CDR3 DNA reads TGTGCCATCTCATCGGGCTCAAACACCGGGGAGCTGTTTTTT. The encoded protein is CAISSGSNTGELFF.

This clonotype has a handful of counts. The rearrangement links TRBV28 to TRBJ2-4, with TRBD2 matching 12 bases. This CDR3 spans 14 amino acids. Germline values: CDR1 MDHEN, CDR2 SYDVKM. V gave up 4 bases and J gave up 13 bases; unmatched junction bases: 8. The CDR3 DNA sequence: TGTGCCAGCAGTTCCCCGAGACTAGCGGGGGCCCAGTACTTC. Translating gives CASSSPRLAGAQYF.

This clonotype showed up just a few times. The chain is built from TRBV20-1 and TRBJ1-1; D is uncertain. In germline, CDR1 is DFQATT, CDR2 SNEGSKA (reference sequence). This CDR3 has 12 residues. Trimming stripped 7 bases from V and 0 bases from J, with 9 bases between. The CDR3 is CSVGLLNTEAFF. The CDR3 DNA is TGCAGTGTGGGCCTTCTGAACACTGAAGCTTTCTTT.